One and the same sample provided the 2 T cell receptor beta chains below, sequenced in a study of T-cell reconstitution after alpha-beta-depleted transplantation in children. Unique molecular identifiers were incorporated into the prepared TCRbeta library. TCRdb used MiXCR to reprocess the PCR reads, holding one entry per CDR3 protein. The sample carries roughly 190,000 distinct CDR3 sequences, 14% to 15% recorded once. The material was PBMCs from the stem cell graft donor, obtained from the stem cell graft. The receptor set was obtained from a human donor who donated a stem cell graft to a child with acute lymphoblastic leukemia.

Many counts were recorded for this clonotype. The gene calls are TRBV20-1 and TRBJ2-3; TRBD2 agrees at 8 bases. The germline gives CDR1 DFQATT, CDR2 SNEGSKA (reference sequence). J lost 0 bases, V lost 2 bases, and 4 bases had no gene match. This CDR3 is built from 15 residues. In nucleotides, the CDR3 is TGCAGTGCTAGACCTAGCGGGCTAAGCACAGATACGCAGTATTTT. Protein sequence: CSARPSGLSTDTQYF.

This clonotype was observed at least ten times. V and J are TRBV7-8 and TRBJ2-2, with 8 bases that match TRBD1. Germline V lookup: CDR1 SGHVS, CDR2 FQNEAQ. This CDR3 contains 15 residues. With V trimmed by 5 bases and J by 8 bases, 10 bases remained unmatched. The CDR3 bases are TGTGCCAGCAGCCGGCGGACAGGGTTATATGGGGAGCTGTTTTTT. Translating gives CASSRRTGLYGELFF.